Given below is one T cell receptor (beta chain) in context. As yet, its antigen is unknown. V shed 4 bases and J shed 0 bases, with 11 bases lying between them. CDR3 length equals 15 residues. CDR1 and CDR2 from the germline V gene are MDHEN and SYDVKM. The data were obtained in a study of shared clonotypes between healthy human individuals. Notes on the study in general: Clonotypes shared by all four donors outscored non-shared clonotypes in generation probability. A few donors showed sharing of about 4.8% of naive CD4 clonotypes.

In replicate PCRs of sorted subsets, roughly 200 ng DNA, about 30,000 T cell genomes, was used. The protocol was immunoSEQ multiplex PCR, while the TCRdb copy is restricted to in-frame clones and leaves out a portion. The sample lists fewer than 1 million clones, approximately 97% seen once, with roughly 0.23% in the top ten. Naive CD8 isolation took CD45RO-negative cells positively selected for CCR7 and excluded terminally differentiated effector memory CD45RA+ cells. The source is a man younger than 40 in good health. This chain links TRBV28 with TRBJ2-3; tentative D call: TRBD2 (5 bases). Source material: naive CD8+ T cells sorted from blood. As DNA, the CDR3 is TGTGCCAGCAGTTCTGGACTGATTAGCACAGATACGCAGTATTTT. Translated: CASSSGLISTDTQYF.